This T cell receptor (beta chain) emerged from a study of multiple sclerosis patients with progressive multifocal leukoencephalopathy. Study-level findings and limits: The findings' link to JC virus versus immunocompromise remained uncertain. Before and during natalizumab, the clones expanded at PML already existed.

This CDR3 has 18 amino acids. Data came from immunoSEQ multiplex PCR; TCRdb stores just in-frame clones and leaves some out. This sample has 25,000 to 35,000 clones, with around nine tenths found just once. Time point given: more than five months of natalizumab therapy. Samples T1 and T2 were drawn at 6 and 12 months of therapy, respectively. Comments on this clone: Antigen: not known.

This specimen was PBMCs, taken from a patient treated with natalizumab. This chain links TRBV12-1 with TRBJ2-7; the table's D call TRBD2 went unverified against the DNA. TRBV12-1 is an annotated pseudogene. The sequence was collected from a human donor with multiple sclerosis. For the CDR3, the DNA is TGTGCCAGCAGCTCCCCCATTAGAAGACTAGCGGGAGGGCACGAGCAGTACTTC. This codes for CASSSPIRRLAGGHEQYF.